This T cell receptor (beta chain) was captured by sequencing in a study of cytomegalovirus exposure and HLA in healthy donors. Concerning this clone itself: Its antigen is not identified.

Amplification used 60 Vbeta primers and 13 Jbeta primers. The protocol was immunoSEQ multiplex PCR, while the TCRdb copy is restricted to in-frame clones and leaves out a portion. The sample lists 200,000 or so clones; 83% were seen once. Study-wide findings and caveats: Immune exposure information available was restricted to CMV serostatus. With DRB1 most and HLA-C fewest, TCR association rates differed between HLA loci in a later analysis. Investigators reported over 150 TCR beta chains as tied to cytomegalovirus.

J lost 6 bases, V lost 4 bases, and 9 bases had no gene match. The CDR3 has 15 amino acids. The rearrangement joins TRBV5-7 to TRBJ2-7; 11 bases map to TRBD2. TRBV5-7 has ORF status, its function being uncertain. The sequencing sample was made of PBMCs. The clonotype originates from a girl aged 5-17 years in good health and CMV-seronegative. CDR3 bases: TGTGCCAGCAGCCGGGGGCTAGCGGGAGGAGGCGAGCAGTACTTC. It translates to CASSRGLAGGGEQYF.